The 10 T cell receptor beta chains below all came from one sample that was sequenced in a study of PD-L1 blockade in urothelial cancer (dated by TCRdb to 2015 to 2018). Preparation of the library involved the immunoSEQ multiplex PCR assay. What TCRdb holds here is the immuneACCESS table cut down to in-frame rearrangements. Part of the clones is not present; checked against another copy, under half of the missing clones reflect an unresolved V gene, and the others are unexplained. A total of 45,000 to 60,000 clones appear in this sample, 70% to 90% of them only once. About 8% of the sample is held by the ten biggest clonotypes. The sample was PBMCs, taken around atezolizumab (anti-PD-L1) treatment. The receptor set was obtained from a man aged 60 to 69 with urothelial cancer.

The rearrangement uses TRBV7-2 and TRBJ2-7; perhaps TRBD2 as D (5 bases). Germline V gene lookup returns CDR1 SGHTA and CDR2 FQGNSA. This CDR3 comprises 16 residues. V was trimmed by 5 bases and J by 1 base, leaving 18 bases between them. The CDR3 sequence: CASSPIPGRGSYEQYF. DNA of the CDR3: TGTGCCAGCAGCCCAATACCTGGTCGAGGGTCCTACGAGCAGTACTTC.

In its sample, this clone was seen a few times. This sequence joins TRBV19 and TRBJ1-2; D unclear. CDR1 and CDR2 from the germline V gene are LNHDA and SQIVND (reference sequence). The ends were cut back, 1 base at V and 6 bases at J, with 6 bases in the middle. CDR3 size: 12 residues. This CDR3 reads CASSIGQNGYTF. CDR3 nucleotide sequence: TGTGCCAGTAGTATAGGGCAGAATGGCTACACCTTC.

The chain combines TRBV18 with TRBJ2-3, with TRBD1 identical over 9 bases. CDR3 length: 15 residues. Germline values: CDR1 KGHSH, CDR2 LQKENI. Trimming removed 1 base from V and 4 bases from J; junction bases left unmatched: 3. The CDR3 region has the DNA TGTGCCAGCTCACCACGGGACAGGGTCGCAGATACGCAGTATTTT. This gives the protein CASSPRDRVADTQYF.

In this sample, this clone turned up once. The CDR3 reads CASSPGSRGYSYEQYF. The CDR3 nucleotides are TGTGCCAGCAGCCCCGGCTCGCGGGGGTACTCCTACGAGCAGTACTTC. This rearrangement joins TRBV5-4 to TRBJ2-7, with 7 nucleotides matching TRBD2. The germline CDR1 and CDR2 sequences are SGHNT and YYREEE (reference sequence). The CDR3 consists of 16 residues. The V and J ends lost 4 bases and 0 bases, in that order; junction bases with no gene match: 10.

The chain has TRBV9 and TRBJ1-1; 8 bases map to TRBD1. The CDR3 totals 15 residues. Germline V gives CDR1 SGDLS, CDR2 YYNGEE. The V and J ends lost 5 bases and 3 bases, in that order; junction bases with no gene match: 9. In DNA, the CDR3 is TGTGCCAGCAGTCGCGGACAGGGAAGTGACACTGAAGCTTTCTTT. This translates into CASSRGQGSDTEAFF.

The chain combines TRBV7-2 with TRBJ2-5; 8 bases fit TRBD1. Germline CDR1 is SGHTA and CDR2 is FQGNSA. The V gene end was trimmed by 0 bases and the J gene end by 1 base; junction bases not matched to a gene: 4. This CDR3 is 16 amino acids long. CDR3 loop: CASSLARTGSQETQYF. CDR3 sequence (DNA): TGTGCCAGCAGCTTAGCTCGGACAGGGTCCCAAGAGACCCAGTACTTC.

This chain connects TRBV9 to TRBJ2-3; 8 nucleotides line up with TRBD1. CDR3 size: 16 residues. Trimming cost V 3 bases and J 2 bases; bases outside gene matches: 8. CDR1 is SGDLS, CDR2 YYNGEE, per germline. CDR3 sequence (DNA): TGTGCCAGCAGCGCAACAGGGGGATACAACACAGATACGCAGTATTTT. Its translation: CASSATGGYNTDTQYF.

The genes are TRBV28 and TRBJ2-3; the match to TRBD1 covers 9 bases. The CDR3 is 15 residues long. CDR1 is MDHEN and CDR2 is SYDVKM in the germline V gene. Trimming removed 5 bases from V and 3 bases from J; junction bases left unmatched: 6. CDR3 sequence (DNA): TGTGCCAGCAGTCCTACAGGGGGCTTTACAGATACGCAGTATTTT. Translated, it gives CASSPTGGFTDTQYF.

This chain connects TRBV4-1 to TRBJ2-1; 10 bases fit TRBD2. V shed 2 bases, J shed 10 bases, and the junction held 8 bases outside the gene matches. This CDR3 is 15 amino acids long. Germline CDR1 and CDR2: MGHRA and YSYEKL. CDR3 protein: CASSQPLAGGGEQFF. The CDR3 DNA reads as TGCGCCAGCAGCCAACCCTTAGCGGGGGGCGGGGAGCAGTTCTTC.

The chain combines TRBV28 with TRBJ1-3; 7 bases line up with TRBD1. V trimming: 3 bases; J trimming: 0 bases; junction bases outside the gene matches: 2. CDR1 is MDHEN and CDR2 is SYDVKM in the germline V gene. This CDR3 contains 15 residues. CDR3 DNA: TGTGCCAGCAGTTTCCGGGACAGCTCTGGAAACACCATATATTTT. Encoded protein: CASSFRDSSGNTIYF.